This T cell receptor (beta chain) was recorded in a study of cytomegalovirus exposure and HLA in healthy donors. V was clipped by 1 base and J by 2 bases, with 11 bases between them. CDR3 length equals 15 residues. Germline CDR1 reads SGHNT; CDR2 reads YYREEE (reference sequence). This PCR relied on a set of 60 Vbeta primers and 13 Jbeta primers. TCRdb's table, derived via immunoSEQ multiplex PCR, lists solely in-frame clones and lacks some. The sample holds 170,000 or so clones, 75% to 85% seen once. The TCR was taken from a boy younger than 18 in good health and CMV-seronegative. The chain employs TRBV5-4 and TRBJ2-3, with D possibly matching TRBD2 (5 bases). Sequencing input: PBMCs. This CDR3 reads CASSLKRENTDTQYF. In DNA form, the CDR3 reads TGTGCCAGCAGCTTGAAACGGGAAAACACAGATACGCAGTATTTT.